The 30 T cell receptor beta chains given below trace back to one sample, sequenced in a study of T cell clones after liver transplantation (dated by TCRdb to the late 2010s). Libraries were constructed by the immunoSEQ multiplex PCR assay. The immuneACCESS repertoire file appears here via TCRdb, limited to in-frame rearrangements. These files lack a portion of the clones; in checked studies, under half of the deficit traces to unresolved V genes, and the cause of the others is not known. The sample records 50,000 to 55,000 clones, approximately 71% of which are singletons. Less than 10% of the sample lies in the top ten. The sequencing used CD4+ T cells from blood, collected about 56 months after liver transplant. These receptors came from a human patient who received a liver transplant. It is possible that, after a transplant, some T cells come from the graft donor.

The chain employs TRBV28 and TRBJ1-5; tentatively, D is TRBD1 (5 bases). This CDR3 is built from 16 residues. From germline, CDR1 is MDHEN and CDR2 SYDVKM. The V gene lost 4 bases and the J gene lost 1 base, with 14 bases spanning the gap. In DNA, the CDR3 is TGTGCCAGCAGTTCAATAGGGACCCACAGCAATCAGCCCCAGCATTTT. Its protein is CASSSIGTHSNQPQHF.

This CDR3 is CASSEARRGSNEQYF. The CDR3 DNA reads as TGTGCCAGCAGTGAAGCAAGGAGGGGCTCTAACGAGCAGTACTTC. The chain is built from TRBV2 and TRBJ2-7; D perhaps matches TRBD2 (6 bases). The CDR3 has 15 amino acids. Germline lookup yields CDR1 SNHLY and CDR2 FYNNEI. Trimming took off 0 bases at V and 5 bases at J, with 14 bases between the two ends.

In its sample, this clone was seen once. This chain connects TRBV2 to TRBJ1-3; D is ambiguous. The germline CDR1 and CDR2 sequences are SNHLY and FYNNEI. Trimming took 6 bases from V and 2 from J, leaving 8 bases between them. The CDR3 is made up of 13 amino acids. Written as DNA, the CDR3 is TGTGCCAGCAGGGCCGCTCCTGGAAACACCATATATTTT. Translation gives CASRAAPGNTIYF.

This clone has just one count. The genes are TRBV5-1 and TRBJ2-3; maybe TRBD2 (6 bases). Trimming took off 2 bases at V and 2 bases at J, with 15 bases between the two ends. CDR1 SGHRS and CDR2 YFSETQ come from the germline V gene. The CDR3 extends over 16 amino acids. The CDR3 DNA reads TGCGCCAGCAGCTTCTCGACCGGGGGTTTCACAGATACGCAGTATTTT. Translated, it gives CASSFSTGGFTDTQYF.

The chain combines TRBV6-6 with TRBJ1-2, with unresolved D. Germline V gives CDR1 MNHNY, CDR2 SVGAGI (reference sequence). This CDR3 is built from 14 residues. V was clipped by 0 bases and J by 6 bases, with 11 bases between them. CDR3 sequence (DNA): TGTGCCAGCAGTTACTCTATCGGTGGGGATGGCTACACCTTC. Encoded protein: CASSYSIGGDGYTF.

This clone is a singleton in its sample. The chain uses TRBV28 and TRBJ1-2, with unresolved D. Germline V lookup: CDR1 MDHEN, CDR2 SYDVKM. Trimming shortened V by 1 base and J by 7 bases, and 13 bases separated the two germline ends. There are 14 residues in the CDR3. This CDR3 is CASSLSGVRSGYTF. The CDR3 DNA follows: TGTGCCAGCAGTTTATCTGGGGTGAGAAGTGGCTACACCTTC.

The chain carries TRBV28 and TRBJ2-5, with 16 bases lining up with TRBD2. The CDR3 consists of 17 residues. Germline V gene sequence: CDR1 MDHEN, CDR2 SYDVKM. V dropped 7 bases and J dropped 4; count of bases not matched to a gene: 9. CDR3 bases: TGTGCCAGCACGGGGACTAGCGGGGGGGCCGCCATAGAGACCCAGTACTTC. Translated, it gives CASTGTSGGAAIETQYF.

J is TRBJ2-2 and V is TRBV7-9; D not resolved. V lost 5 bases and J lost 6, with 13 bases in between. Germline V lookup: CDR1 SEHNR, CDR2 FQNEAQ (reference sequence). The CDR3 runs 14 residues. CDR3 bases: TGTGCCAGCAGCGCCGGAATAGCTCCCGGGGAGCTGTTTTTT. Protein sequence: CASSAGIAPGELFF. The variable domain in full, completed from reference TRBV7-9 and TRBJ2-2, reads DTGVSQNPRHKITKRGQNVTFRCDPISEHNRLYWYRQTLGQGPEFLTYFQNEAQLEKSRLLSDRFSAERPKGSFSTLEIQRTEQGDSAMYLCASSAGIAPGELFFGEGSRLTVL.

V gene TRBV6-5 combines with J gene TRBJ2-1; 11 nucleotides agree with TRBD2. From germline, CDR1 is MNHEY and CDR2 SVGAGI. V lost 5 bases to trimming and J lost 8 bases; unmatched junction nucleotides: 8. The CDR3 is 15 amino acids. This CDR3 is CASSLTSGVGHEQFF. CDR3 coding DNA: TGTGCCAGCAGTCTGACTAGCGGGGTCGGCCATGAGCAGTTCTTC.

Comments on this clone: Other DNA variants within this sample encode the same CDR3. V is TRBV15 and J is TRBJ1-6; TRBD1 matches at 9 bases. The CDR3 length is 13 residues. Trimming at V came to 3 bases and at J to 9 bases, leaving 0 bases not matched to a gene. The germline CDR1 and CDR2 sequences are LNHNV and YYDKDF (reference sequence). The CDR3: CATSRDRGSPLHF. The CDR3 bases are TGTGCCACCAGCAGGGACAGGGGTTCACCCCTCCACTTT. The complete variable domain, with remaining parts taken from reference TRBV15 and TRBJ1-6, reads DAMVIQNPRYQVTQFGKPVTLSCSQTLNHNVMYWYQQKSSQAPKLLFHYYDKDFNNEADTPDNFQSRRPNTSFCFLDIRSPGLGDTAMYLCATSRDRGSPLHFGNGTRLTVT.

This sequence joins TRBV25-1 and TRBJ2-1; TRBD1 agrees at 9 bases. Germline CDR1 is MGHDK and CDR2 is SYGVNS. V lost 5 bases and J lost 3; bases outside the gene matches: 8. This CDR3 contains 16 residues. The CDR3 here is CASSFGGTGIYNEQFF. As DNA, the CDR3 is TGTGCCAGCAGTTTCGGGGGGACAGGGATCTACAATGAGCAGTTCTTC.

The V call is TRBV9, the J call TRBJ2-7, with D tentatively TRBD2 (6 bases). The CDR3 spans 13 residues. Germline CDR1 reads SGDLS; CDR2 reads YYNGEE. V dropped 4 bases and J dropped 7 bases, with 15 bases sitting between them. Here the CDR3 DNA reads TGTGCCAGCAGCCCCCAACCGGCGGGAGAGCAGTACTTC. This translates into CASSPQPAGEQYF. Using reference TRBV9 and TRBJ2-7 for the parts outside the CDR3, the full variable domain is DSGVTQTPKHLITATGQRVTLRCSPRSGDLSVYWYQQSLDQGLQFLIQYYNGEERAKGNILERFSAQQFPDLHSELNLSSLELGDSALYFCASSPQPAGEQYFGPGTRLTVT.

The sample holds a few counts of this clone. This chain joins TRBV7-2 and TRBJ2-7; 9 nucleotides agree with TRBD2. CDR1 is SGHTA and CDR2 is FQGNSA in the germline V gene. The J segment lost 4 bases and the V segment lost 7 bases, leaving 8 bases of the junction unmatched. This CDR3 has 14 amino acids. The CDR3 here is CASTGTSISYEQYF. The CDR3 DNA is TGTGCCAGCACCGGGACTAGCATAAGTTACGAGCAGTACTTC.

The chain recombines TRBV9 with TRBJ1-1, with 7 bases aligning to TRBD1. The CDR3 runs 15 residues. V lost 0 bases to trimming and J lost 5 bases; unmatched junction nucleotides: 7. CDR1 is SGDLS and CDR2 is YYNGEE in the germline V gene. CDR3 bases: TGTGCCAGCAGCGTAGAAGGGGGCGCGTGGACTGAAGCTTTCTTT. Encoded protein: CASSVEGGAWTEAFF.

The chain uses TRBV7-8 and TRBJ1-3; D is possibly TRBD1 (5 bases). This CDR3 region has 13 residues. The germline gives CDR1 SGHVS, CDR2 FQNEAQ. The V end lost 5 bases, the J end lost 1 base, and 6 bases lay between the germline ends. In DNA, the CDR3 is TGTGCCAGCAGCCGGACATCTGGAAACACCATATATTTT. It encodes CASSRTSGNTIYF.

The V call is TRBV5-4, the J call TRBJ1-1, with TRBD1 as a possible D gene (5 bases). This CDR3 contains 13 residues. Germline V gene data show CDR1 as SGHNT and CDR2 as YYREEE (reference sequence). V dropped 4 bases and J dropped 7 bases, with 14 bases sitting between them. As DNA, the CDR3 is TGTGCCAGCAGCGATGGGGGGACCGGTGAAGCTTTCTTT. It is translated as CASSDGGTGEAFF.

The chain has TRBV5-1 and TRBJ2-2; weak D call: TRBD1 (6 bases). Germline CDR1 is SGHRS and CDR2 is YFSETQ. The CDR3 runs to 14 residues. Trimming pared 0 bases from V and 4 bases from J, leaving 7 bases between. CDR3 bases: TGCGCCAGCAGCTTGGACAGGGCCACCGGGGAGCTGTTTTTT. Protein product: CASSLDRATGELFF.

The V and J genes are TRBV29-1 and TRBJ2-3, with D perhaps matching TRBD1 (5 bases). Per germline, CDR1 SQVTM and CDR2 ANQGSEA. Trimming stripped 1 base from V and 5 bases from J, with 25 bases between. The CDR3 sequence is 18 residues long. In nucleotides, the CDR3 is TGCAGCGTTGAAGTTATAGTGCAGGTGGGGCTAAGAATAGATACGCAGTATTTT. Its protein product is CSVEVIVQVGLRIDTQYF.

By sample fraction, this clone is medium-sized. CDR3 bases: TGTGCCAGCGCCGCGGGGCAGGATTCACCCCTCCACTTT. Its translation is CASAAGQDSPLHF. V gene TRBV18 combines with J gene TRBJ1-6; TRBD1 might be the D (5 bases). This CDR3 has 13 residues. Trimming stripped 8 bases from V and 8 bases from J, with 13 bases between. Germline CDR1 reads KGHSH; CDR2 reads LQKENI.

The chain couples TRBV7-6 to TRBJ2-3; D is undetermined. From germline, CDR1 is SGHVS and CDR2 FNYEAQ. Trimming took 5 bases from V and 5 from J, leaving 8 bases between them. The CDR3 is 12 amino acids. CDR3 loop: CASSVQRDTQYF. The CDR3 bases are TGTGCCAGCAGCGTTCAGAGAGATACGCAGTATTTT. The full variable domain, rest sourced from reference TRBV7-6 and TRBJ2-3, is GAGVSQSPRYKVTKRGQDVALRCDPISGHVSLYWYRQALGQGPEFLTYFNYEAQQDKSGLPNDRFSAERPEGSISTLTIQRTEQRDSAMYRCASSVQRDTQYFGPGTRLTVL.

This chain links TRBV11-1 with TRBJ1-6; D gene unclear. Germline CDR1 reads SGHAT; CDR2 reads FQDESV (reference sequence). The CDR3 is made up of 14 amino acids. The V end was cut by 3 bases, the J end by 7 bases, with 10 bases between. CDR3 coding DNA: TGTGCCAGCAGCTTTAGCGACGTAAATTCACCCCTCCACTTT. This sequence encodes CASSFSDVNSPLHF.

J is TRBJ2-6 and V is TRBV7-3; 9 nucleotides match TRBD1. The germline CDR1 and CDR2 sequences are SGHTA and FQGTGA. Trimming took 5 bases from V and 2 from J; bases not matched to a gene: 7. The CDR3 extends over 17 amino acids. The CDR3 region has the DNA TGTGCCAGCAGCAAACAGGGGGCAATGACTGGGGCCAACGTCCTGACTTTC. Its translation is CASSKQGAMTGANVLTF.

The chain uses TRBV6-1 and TRBJ2-7, with D perhaps matching TRBD1 or TRBD2 (5 bases each). The germline CDR1 and CDR2 sequences are MNHNS and SASEGT. CDR3 length: 15 amino acids. The ends were cut back, 7 bases at V and 4 bases at J, with 20 bases in the middle. As DNA, the CDR3 is TGTGCCAGCAAACAGGAGAGGCTAGCAACATACGAGCAGTACTTC. Residues: CASKQERLATYEQYF.

The chain carries TRBV9 and TRBJ1-2, with D possibly TRBD1 on 5 matching bases. The CDR3 runs 15 residues. Germline V lookup: CDR1 SGDLS, CDR2 YYNGEE. Trimming cost V 9 bases and J 1 base, with 19 bases left between them. CDR3 region: CATSRDGADNYGYTF. CDR3 bases: TGTGCCACCAGTCGGGACGGGGCCGATAACTATGGCTACACCTTC.

This chain joins TRBV7-2 and TRBJ2-7; TRBD2 matches 10 bases. Germline V CDR1 and CDR2: SGHTA, FQGNSA. Trimming cost V 3 bases and J 0 bases; bases outside gene matches: 8. This CDR3 region has 17 residues. The CDR3 region is CASSFNSGGPRSYEQYF. DNA of the CDR3: TGTGCCAGCAGCTTTAATAGCGGGGGGCCCCGCTCCTACGAGCAGTACTTC.

The J gene is TRBJ2-1, the V gene TRBV28; possible D gene TRBD2, 7 bases. Germline CDR1 is MDHEN and CDR2 is SYDVKM. Trimming shortened V by 3 bases and J by 9 bases, and 15 bases separated the two germline ends. CDR3 length: 14 amino acids. CDR3 DNA sequence: TGTGCCAGCAGTTTGGGGGGGCGGCGTGGTGAGCAGTTCTTC. Translation: CASSLGGRRGEQFF. The full variable domain, its missing parts supplied by reference TRBV28 and TRBJ2-1, is DVKVTQSSRYLVKRTGEKVFLECVQDMDHENMFWYRQDPGLGLRLIYFSYDVKMKEKGDIPEGYSVSREKKERFSLILESASTNQTSMYLCASSLGGRRGEQFFGPGTRLTVL.

The V gene is TRBV30, the J gene TRBJ1-1; 8 bases line up with TRBD1. The germline V gene encodes CDR1 GTSNPN and CDR2 SVGIG (reference sequence). After removal of 5 bases from V and 6 bases from J, the junction contained 14 bases not matched to a gene. The CDR3 loop spans 15 amino acids. CDR3 region: CAWASQGAREAEAFF. The DNA of the CDR3 is TGTGCCTGGGCCTCCCAGGGGGCCCGGGAGGCTGAAGCTTTCTTT.

This clone is a singleton in its sample. CDR3 loop: CASSLNEGSGELFF. In nucleotides, the CDR3 is TGTGCCAGCAGCTTAAATGAAGGATCCGGGGAGCTGTTTTTT. The rearrangement links TRBV7-2 to TRBJ2-2; D not certain. The CDR3 spans 14 residues. Trimming left V 2 bases short and J 6 bases short, with 10 bases between. The germline V gene has CDR1 SGHTA and CDR2 FQGNSA.

The V and J genes are TRBV11-2 and TRBJ2-6; no reliable D call. Germline V lookup: CDR1 SGHAT, CDR2 FQNNGV. The V end lost 2 bases, the J end lost 3 bases, and 5 bases lay between the germline ends. CDR3 length: 14 amino acids. The CDR3 DNA sequence: TGTGCCAGCAGCTTAAGTCGTGGGGCCAACGTCCTGACTTTC. Protein product: CASSLSRGANVLTF.

The chain links TRBV30 to TRBJ2-3; 10 nucleotides line up with TRBD1. This CDR3 region has 16 residues. Germline CDR1 and CDR2: GTSNPN and SVGIG (reference sequence). J gave up 6 bases and V 4 bases, and 13 bases lay outside the gene matches. CDR3 protein: CAWKRLGDRGTDTQYF. The DNA for the CDR3 is TGTGCCTGGAAACGATTAGGGGACAGGGGTACTGATACGCAGTATTTT.